The 2 T cell receptor beta chains given below trace back to one sample, sequenced in a study of blood T cell repertoires in COVID-19. Clones were read by immunoSEQ multiplex PCR, and TCRdb kept only the in-frame ones, dropping some. Of approximately 220,000 clones in the sample, about 88% are singletons; the top ten hold about 2.9%. Sequencing was done on a sample of peripheral blood. Receptors were obtained from a man aged 60 to 75 with acute or convalescent COVID-19.

In DNA form, the CDR3 reads TGTGCCAGCAGCGTAGTGGCAGGGTCGAGGAGAAACACCGGGGAGCTGTTTTTT. Protein product: CASSVVAGSRRNTGELFF. The chain joins TRBV9 to TRBJ2-2; D possibly corresponds to TRBD1 (5 bases). The germline V and J ends were trimmed by 0 bases and 2 bases, with 17 bases remaining between them. This CDR3 has 18 amino acids. Germline V gene data show CDR1 as SGDLS and CDR2 as YYNGEE.

This clone was counted only a few times. The V call is TRBV5-8, the J call TRBJ2-5; TRBD2 matches 10 bases. J lost 6 bases, V lost 3 bases, and 11 bases had no gene match. Germline-derived CDR1 and CDR2 are SGHTS and YDEGEE. The CDR3 is 16 amino acids. CDR3 amino acids: CASSSESTSGQKTQYF. The CDR3 DNA is TGTGCCAGCAGCTCCGAGTCGACTAGCGGGCAGAAGACCCAGTACTTC.